What follows are 23 T cell receptor beta chains derived from one specimen sequenced in a study of T cell responses to AZD1222 COVID-19 vaccine. The protocol was immunoSEQ multiplex PCR, while the TCRdb copy is restricted to in-frame clones and leaves out a portion. The top ten hold over 0.7% of the sample, which has 150,000 to 200,000 clones, about 92% seen once. This specimen consisted of peripheral blood, obtained on day 0 of AZD1222 vaccination. The receptor set was obtained from an adult in good health.

In DNA form, the CDR3 reads TGTGCCAGCAGTTGGTCCCGGGCCTCACTGGGTGGCTACACCTTC. It is translated as CASSWSRASLGGYTF. The V gene is TRBV27, the J gene TRBJ1-2, with no clear D. CDR1 is MNHEY and CDR2 is SMNVEV in the germline V gene (reference sequence). The CDR3 is 15 amino acids. The V end lost 4 bases, the J end lost 7 bases, and 19 bases lay between the germline ends.

This chain joins TRBV2 and TRBJ2-1, with D possibly matching TRBD1 (6 bases). There are 16 residues in the CDR3. Germline lookup yields CDR1 SNHLY and CDR2 FYNNEI. V was clipped by 9 bases and J by 0 bases, with 18 bases between them. The CDR3 region is CASLDADRSSYNEQFF. The CDR3, as DNA: TGTGCCAGTTTGGACGCAGACAGGAGCTCCTACAATGAGCAGTTCTTC.

The chain has TRBV6-5 and TRBJ1-1, with unresolved D. This CDR3 has 14 residues. Germline CDR1 reads MNHEY; CDR2 reads SVGAGI. Trimming took 6 bases from V and 0 from J, leaving 11 bases between them. The CDR3 region is CASSQDGLNTEAFF. CDR3 bases: TGTGCCAGCAGCCAGGACGGATTGAACACTGAAGCTTTCTTT.

This clone has just a few counts. The chain is built from TRBV3-1 (or the pseudogene TRBV3-2) and TRBJ2-6; 7 bases are shared with TRBD2. Trimming cost V 0 bases and J 0 bases; bases outside gene matches: 11. Germline V gene data show CDR1 as LGHDT and CDR2 as YNNKEL (reference sequence). This CDR3 has 20 residues. DNA of the CDR3: TGTGCCAGCAGCCAAGAGTCCTGGTTAGCGGGCCACTCTGGGGCCAACGTCCTGACTTTC. Residues: CASSQESWLAGHSGANVLTF.

The chain carries TRBV6-6 and TRBJ2-6; 12 bases line up with TRBD1. CDR3 size: 20 residues. CDR1 and CDR2 from the germline V gene are MNHNY and SVGAGI (reference sequence). V dropped 6 bases and J dropped 3; count of bases not matched to a gene: 15. The CDR3 loop is CASSSRGGTGGLSGANVLTF. The CDR3 coding sequence is TGTGCCAGCAGCTCGAGGGGTGGGACAGGGGGCTTAAGTGGGGCCAACGTCCTGACTTTC.

J is TRBJ1-2 and V is TRBV11-2, with D perhaps TRBD1 (5 bases). V lost 4 bases and J lost 2, with 20 bases in between. Germline CDR1 SGHAT, CDR2 FQNNGV. The CDR3 has 17 amino acids. CDR3 loop: CASSYPRAGGKNYGYTF. Written as DNA, the CDR3 is TGTGCCAGCAGCTACCCCCGGGCCGGGGGAAAGAACTATGGCTACACCTTC. The complete variable domain, with remaining parts taken from reference TRBV11-2 and TRBJ1-2, reads EAGVAQSPRYKIIEKRQSVAFWCNPISGHATLYWYQQILGQGPKLLIQFQNNGVVDDSQLPKDRFSAERLKGVDSTLKIQPAKLEDSAVYLCASSYPRAGGKNYGYTFGSGTRLTVV.

This clone was found once. The genes are TRBV7-2 and TRBJ1-1; 7 bases are a match to TRBD1. The CDR3 totals 16 residues. After removal of 3 bases from V and 0 bases from J, the junction contained 7 bases not matched to a gene. Germline CDR1 and CDR2: SGHTA and FQGNSA. The CDR3 DNA sequence: TGTGCCAGCAGCTTCGACAGGGTCACGATGAACACTGAAGCTTTCTTT. This codes for CASSFDRVTMNTEAFF.

J is TRBJ2-1 and V is TRBV11-2; D remains unclear. The CDR3 extends over 13 amino acids. The V gene lost 3 bases and the J gene lost 8 bases, with 11 bases spanning the gap. CDR1 and CDR2 from the germline V gene are SGHAT and FQNNGV. CDR3 coding DNA: TGTGCCAGCAGCTTGATTCACCGCGATGAGCAGTTCTTC. The encoded protein is CASSLIHRDEQFF.

V is TRBV13 and J is TRBJ2-1, with TRBD1 matching 7 bases. J gave up 1 base and V 5 bases, and 8 bases lay outside the gene matches. The germline CDR1 and CDR2 sequences are PRHDT and FYEKMQ (reference sequence). CDR3 length: 16 residues. The CDR3 nucleotides read TGTGCCAGCAGCCCCCTGGACAGGAGGTCCTACAATGAGCAGTTCTTC. Amino acid sequence: CASSPLDRRSYNEQFF.

The chain joins TRBV7-9 to TRBJ1-2; TRBD1 is a possible D gene (6 bases). Germline values: CDR1 SEHNR, CDR2 FQNEAQ (reference sequence). The V end was cut by 2 bases, the J end by 5 bases, with 15 bases between. The CDR3 has 15 amino acids. In DNA form, the CDR3 reads TGTGCCAGCAGCTTATCGGCAGGGGCCCTATATGGCTACACCTTC. It yields the protein CASSLSAGALYGYTF.

This chain joins TRBV9 and TRBJ1-2, with D unresolved. CDR3 size: 14 residues. V lost 5 bases and J lost 7, with 18 bases in between. Germline lookup yields CDR1 SGDLS and CDR2 YYNGEE. The CDR3 sequence: CASSLTFQVRGYTF. DNA for the CDR3: TGTGCCAGCAGTCTCACCTTCCAGGTGCGTGGCTACACCTTC.

J is TRBJ2-7 and V is TRBV6-5, with unresolved D. Germline lookup yields CDR1 MNHEY and CDR2 SVGAGI. The CDR3 totals 12 residues. Trimming took 7 bases from V and 2 from J, leaving 9 bases between them. DNA for the CDR3: TGTGCCAGCACAGGAACCACCTACGAGCAGTACTTC. Amino acid sequence: CASTGTTYEQYF.

This chain connects TRBV2 to TRBJ1-5, with D unclear. Deletions cut 9 bases from V and 4 bases from J, with 13 bases between. The germline CDR1 and CDR2 sequences are SNHLY and FYNNEI. There are 13 residues in the CDR3. For the CDR3, the DNA is TGTGCCAGTAAGTCGGACGGTAATCAGCCCCAGCATTTT. It yields the protein CASKSDGNQPQHF.

The CDR3 DNA reads TGCGCCAGCAGCTCAGCAGGGCGCGTGACAGATACGCAGTATTTT. This gives the protein CASSSAGRVTDTQYF. This rearrangement joins TRBV5-1 to TRBJ2-3, with D possibly TRBD1 on 5 matching bases. V was pared by 3 bases and J by 3 bases, with 14 bases between. Looked up from germline, CDR1 is SGHRS and CDR2 is YFSETQ. The CDR3 covers 15 residues. The whole variable domain, remainder taken from reference TRBV5-1 and TRBJ2-3, is KAGVTQTPRYLIKTRGQQVTLSCSPISGHRSVSWYQQTPGQGLQFLFEYFSETQRNKGNFPGRFSGRQFSNSRSEMNVSTLELGDSALYLCASSSAGRVTDTQYFGPGTRLTVL.

The chain is built from TRBV2 and TRBJ1-5; 10 nucleotides agree with TRBD1. CDR3 size: 17 residues. Looked up from germline, CDR1 is SNHLY and CDR2 is FYNNEI. Trimming took 3 bases from V and 6 from J; bases not matched to a gene: 11. The CDR3 region has the DNA TGTGCCAGCAGTGACAGGGGACAGGGGTTTGGGATTCAGCCCCAGCATTTT. It is translated as CASSDRGQGFGIQPQHF.

The rearrangement joins TRBV3-1 (or the pseudogene TRBV3-2) to TRBJ2-3; unclear D gene. Germline V gives CDR1 LGHDT, CDR2 YNNKEL (reference sequence). The CDR3 is 14 residues long. V shed 3 bases and J shed 6 bases, with 13 bases lying between them. DNA of the CDR3: TGTGCCAGCAGCCAGGGTCAGCTGGGGGATACGCAGTATTTT. Translation: CASSQGQLGDTQYF.

J is TRBJ2-7 and V is TRBV6-5, with D perhaps matching TRBD1 (6 bases). Deletions cut 2 bases from V and 0 bases from J, with 11 bases between. This CDR3 contains 15 residues. CDR1 and CDR2 from the germline V gene are MNHEY and SVGAGI. CDR3: CASSYRGLSSYEQYF. The DNA for the CDR3 is TGTGCCAGCAGTTACAGGGGGTTAAGCTCCTACGAGCAGTACTTC.

The rearrangement joins TRBV11-2 to TRBJ2-3; weak D call: TRBD2 (6 bases). V shed 5 bases and J shed 13 bases, with 13 bases lying between them. The CDR3 is 11 residues long. The germline V gene encodes CDR1 SGHAT and CDR2 FQNNGV. CDR3 DNA: TGTGCCAGCAGCCGGGACTTTTTAAAGTATTTT. Residues: CASSRDFLKYF.

The chain couples TRBV7-2 to TRBJ2-1, with TRBD2 matching 11 bases. The germline CDR1 and CDR2 sequences are SGHTA and FQGNSA. CDR3 length: 15 amino acids. The junction had 2 bases not matched to a gene; V was cut back by 3 bases and J by 4 bases. The CDR3 DNA follows: TGTGCCAGCAGCTTGACTAGCGGGGAGTACAATGAGCAGTTCTTC. It encodes CASSLTSGEYNEQFF.

The CDR3 region has the DNA TGTGCCTGGAGTGTCGGCGGAGAGCAGTTCTTC. The encoded protein is CAWSVGGEQFF. The chain employs TRBV30 and TRBJ2-1, with unresolved D. Between the trimmed V and J ends, which lost 0 bases and 10 bases, there was a span of 7 bases. CDR1 is GTSNPN and CDR2 is SVGIG in the germline V gene (reference sequence). The CDR3 sequence is 11 residues long.

This chain connects TRBV28 to TRBJ2-7; 10 nucleotides match TRBD2. The CDR3 is made up of 18 amino acids. Germline V gene data show CDR1 as MDHEN and CDR2 as SYDVKM. J was trimmed by 2 bases and V by 4 bases; bases with no gene match: 14. CDR3 amino acids: CASSSPTGLAGVAYEQYF. CDR3 sequence (DNA): TGTGCCAGCAGTTCTCCGACAGGCCTAGCGGGGGTCGCCTACGAGCAGTACTTC.

The chain is built from TRBV5-1 and TRBJ1-6; no firm D call. The CDR3 covers 14 residues. CDR1 and CDR2 from the germline V gene are SGHRS and YFSETQ. V lost 3 bases and J 10 bases, leaving 14 bases between the germline ends. The CDR3 reads CASSSDGEYSPLHF. The CDR3 DNA reads TGCGCCAGCAGCTCGGACGGGGAGTACTCACCCCTCCACTTT.

The genes are TRBV5-1 and TRBJ1-2, with 8 bases lining up with TRBD1. Trimming took 0 bases from V and 6 from J; bases not matched to a gene: 1. Germline V gene lookup returns CDR1 SGHRS and CDR2 YFSETQ. The CDR3 length is 13 residues. The chain's CDR3 is CASSLETGDGYTF. CDR3 DNA sequence: TGCGCCAGCAGCTTGGAGACAGGGGATGGCTACACCTTC.